This T cell receptor beta chain came from a study of blood T cell repertoires in COVID-19. Background on the study: Sources were T cells, B-cell-depleted T cells, or PBMCs; the material itself was cDNA or gDNA.

The CDR3 extends over 12 amino acids. Germline V gene sequence: CDR1 KGHSH, CDR2 LQKENI. The V gene lost 0 bases and the J gene lost 8 bases, with 7 bases spanning the gap. Authors' analysis steps: Estimation of nucleated cell counts was performed using reference gene primer amplification. The data were produced by immunoSEQ multiplex PCR, yet TCRdb's version contains in-frame clones alone and is incomplete. V and J calls and clone size come straight from that table; D and trimming were deduced from the DNA. The profile shows about 370,000 clones, 70% to 90% of them singletons. Enrolled during active infection, Seattle patients were then followed longitudinally.

The sequence came from a woman in her thirties with COVID-19, enrolled during active disease. The chain carries TRBV18 and TRBJ1-1; D is unclear. Sequenced sample: peripheral blood. CDR3 sequence: CASSPPLTEAFF. The CDR3 DNA reads TGTGCCAGCTCACCACCGTTAACAGAAGCTTTCTTT. Together with reference TRBV18 and TRBJ1-1, the CDR3 gives the full variable domain: NAGVMQNPRHLVRRRGQEARLRCSPMKGHSHVYWYRQLPEEGLKFMVYLQKENIIDESGMPKERFSAEFPKEGPSILRIQQVVRGDSAAYFCASSPPLTEAFFGQGTRLTVV.